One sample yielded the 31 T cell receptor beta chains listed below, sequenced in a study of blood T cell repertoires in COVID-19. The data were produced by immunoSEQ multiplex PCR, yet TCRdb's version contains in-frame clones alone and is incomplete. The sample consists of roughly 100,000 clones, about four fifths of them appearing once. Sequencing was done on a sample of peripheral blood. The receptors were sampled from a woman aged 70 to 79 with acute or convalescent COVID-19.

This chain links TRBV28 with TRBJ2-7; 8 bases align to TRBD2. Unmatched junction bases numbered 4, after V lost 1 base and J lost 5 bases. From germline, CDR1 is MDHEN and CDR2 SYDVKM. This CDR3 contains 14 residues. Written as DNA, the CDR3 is TGTGCCAGCAGTTTATCCGGGAGGGGCAACGAGCAGTACTTC. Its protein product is CASSLSGRGNEQYF.

CDR3 coding DNA: TGCGCCAGCAGCTCAGGGGGCTTTTTAGAAAAACTGTTTTTT. Translating gives CASSSGGFLEKLFF. This chain joins TRBV5-1 and TRBJ1-4; 8 bases are shared with TRBD1. In germline, CDR1 is SGHRS, CDR2 YFSETQ. The CDR3 extends over 14 amino acids. The V segment lost 3 bases and the J segment 8 bases; nucleotides outside the gene matches: 6. The variable domain in full, with the rest retrieved from reference TRBV5-1 and TRBJ1-4, is KAGVTQTPRYLIKTRGQQVTLSCSPISGHRSVSWYQQTPGQGLQFLFEYFSETQRNKGNFPGRFSGRQFSNSRSEMNVSTLELGDSALYLCASSSGGFLEKLFFGSGTQLSVL.

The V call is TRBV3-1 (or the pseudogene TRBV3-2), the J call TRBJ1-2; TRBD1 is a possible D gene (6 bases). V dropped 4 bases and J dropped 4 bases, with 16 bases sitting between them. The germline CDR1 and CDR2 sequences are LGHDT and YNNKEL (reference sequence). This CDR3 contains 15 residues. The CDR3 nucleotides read TGTGCCAGCAGCCCAACGGGGGGCTCGGTCTATGGCTACACCTTC. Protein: CASSPTGGSVYGYTF.

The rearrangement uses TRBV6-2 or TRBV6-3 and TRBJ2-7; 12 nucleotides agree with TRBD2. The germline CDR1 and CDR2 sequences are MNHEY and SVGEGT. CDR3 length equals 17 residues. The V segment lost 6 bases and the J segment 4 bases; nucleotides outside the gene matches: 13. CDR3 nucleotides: TGTGCCAGCAGCACTAGCGGGAGGCCCCTGACGGGGTACGAGCAGTACTTC. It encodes CASSTSGRPLTGYEQYF.

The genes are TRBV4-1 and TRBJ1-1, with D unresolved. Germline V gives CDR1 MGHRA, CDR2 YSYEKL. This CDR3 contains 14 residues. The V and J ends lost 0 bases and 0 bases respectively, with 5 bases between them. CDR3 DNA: TGCGCCAGCAGCCAAGATCAGATGAACACTGAAGCTTTCTTT. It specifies CASSQDQMNTEAFF.

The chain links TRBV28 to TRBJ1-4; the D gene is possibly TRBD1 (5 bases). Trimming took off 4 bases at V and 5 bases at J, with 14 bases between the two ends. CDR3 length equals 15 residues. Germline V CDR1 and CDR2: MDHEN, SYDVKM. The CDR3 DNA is TGTGCCAGCAGTTCAGGAGGGACGGACAATGAAAAACTGTTTTTT. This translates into CASSSGGTDNEKLFF.

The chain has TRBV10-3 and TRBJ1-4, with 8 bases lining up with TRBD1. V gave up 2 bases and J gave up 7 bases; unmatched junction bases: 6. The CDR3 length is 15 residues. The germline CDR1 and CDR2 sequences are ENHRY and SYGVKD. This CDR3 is CAISEEQGGSEKLFF. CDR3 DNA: TGTGCCATCAGTGAGGAACAGGGGGGAAGTGAAAAACTGTTTTTT.

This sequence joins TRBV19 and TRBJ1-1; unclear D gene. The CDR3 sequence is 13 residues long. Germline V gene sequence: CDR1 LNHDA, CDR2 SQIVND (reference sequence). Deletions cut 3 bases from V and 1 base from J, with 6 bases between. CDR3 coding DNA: TGTGCCAGTAGTATTCAACAGAACACTGAAGCTTTCTTT. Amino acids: CASSIQQNTEAFF.

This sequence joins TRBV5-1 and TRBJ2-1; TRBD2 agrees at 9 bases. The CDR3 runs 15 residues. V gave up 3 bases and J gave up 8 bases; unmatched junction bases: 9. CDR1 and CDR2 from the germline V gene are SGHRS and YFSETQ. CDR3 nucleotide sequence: TGCGCCAGCAGCTCTCTAGCGGGAAGCCCAGATGAGCAGTTCTTC. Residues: CASSSLAGSPDEQFF.

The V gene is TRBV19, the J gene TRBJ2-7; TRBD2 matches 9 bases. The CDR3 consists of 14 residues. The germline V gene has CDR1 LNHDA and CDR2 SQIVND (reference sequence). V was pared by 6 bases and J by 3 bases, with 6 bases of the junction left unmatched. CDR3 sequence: CASRSGAGGYEQYF. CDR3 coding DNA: TGTGCCAGTAGGTCCGGAGCGGGAGGCTACGAGCAGTACTTC.

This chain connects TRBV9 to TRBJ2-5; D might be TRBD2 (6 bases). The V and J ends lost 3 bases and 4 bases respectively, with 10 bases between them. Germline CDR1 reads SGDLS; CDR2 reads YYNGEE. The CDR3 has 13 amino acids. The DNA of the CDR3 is TGTGCCAGCAGCGCCCAGGGAGGAGAGACCCAGTACTTC. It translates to CASSAQGGETQYF.

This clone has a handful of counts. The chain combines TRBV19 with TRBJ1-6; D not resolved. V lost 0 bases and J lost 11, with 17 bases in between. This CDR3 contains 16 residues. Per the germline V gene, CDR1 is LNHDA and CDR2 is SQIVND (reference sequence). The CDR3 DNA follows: TGTGCCAGTAGTATAGATTTCCAAAGTCGCGGAACACCCCTCCACTTT. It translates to CASSIDFQSRGTPLHF.

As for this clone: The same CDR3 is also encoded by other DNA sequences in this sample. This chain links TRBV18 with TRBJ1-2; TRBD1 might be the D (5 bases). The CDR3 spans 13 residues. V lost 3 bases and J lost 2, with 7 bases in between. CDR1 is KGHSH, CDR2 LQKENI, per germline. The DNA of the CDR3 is TGTGCCAGCTCACCCGACAGCAACTATGGCTACACCTTC. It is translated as CASSPDSNYGYTF.

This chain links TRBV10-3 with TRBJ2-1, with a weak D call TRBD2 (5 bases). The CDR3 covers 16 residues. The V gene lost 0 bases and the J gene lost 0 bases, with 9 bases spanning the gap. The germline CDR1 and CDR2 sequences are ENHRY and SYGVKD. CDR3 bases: TGTGCCATCAGTGAGTCTGCGCGGGCCTCCTACAATGAGCAGTTCTTC. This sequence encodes CAISESARASYNEQFF.

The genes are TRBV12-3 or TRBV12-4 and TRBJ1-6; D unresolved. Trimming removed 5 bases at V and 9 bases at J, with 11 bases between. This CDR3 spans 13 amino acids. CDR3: CASSEASGSPLHF. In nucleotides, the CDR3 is TGTGCCAGCAGTGAAGCAAGCGGTTCACCCCTCCACTTT.

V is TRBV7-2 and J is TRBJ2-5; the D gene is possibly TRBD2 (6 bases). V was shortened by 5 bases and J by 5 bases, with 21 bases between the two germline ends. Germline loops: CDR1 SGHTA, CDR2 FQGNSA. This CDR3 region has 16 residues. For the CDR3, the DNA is TGTGCCAGCAGCCCGAGACTAGACCCCACCCGGGAGACCCAGTACTTC. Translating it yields CASSPRLDPTRETQYF.

CDR3 amino acids: CASAMQGGEKLFF. In DNA, the CDR3 is TGTGCCAGTGCGATGCAGGGTGGTGAAAAACTGTTTTTT. The rearrangement uses TRBV5-4 and TRBJ1-4, with TRBD1 as a possible D gene (5 bases). The CDR3 length is 13 residues. CDR1 and CDR2 from the germline V gene are SGHNT and YYREEE (reference sequence). V lost 8 bases, J lost 7 bases, and 15 bases lay in between.

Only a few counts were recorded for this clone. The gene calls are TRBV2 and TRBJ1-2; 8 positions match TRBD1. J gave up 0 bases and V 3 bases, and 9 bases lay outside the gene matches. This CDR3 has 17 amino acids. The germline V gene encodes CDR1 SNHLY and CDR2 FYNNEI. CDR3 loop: CASSDGTGTSANYGYTF. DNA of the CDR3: TGTGCCAGCAGTGACGGGACAGGAACCTCGGCTAACTATGGCTACACCTTC.

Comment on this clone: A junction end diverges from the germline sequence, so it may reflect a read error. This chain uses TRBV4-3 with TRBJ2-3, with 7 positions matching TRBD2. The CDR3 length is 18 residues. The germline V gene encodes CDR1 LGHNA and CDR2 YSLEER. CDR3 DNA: TGCGCCAGCAGCCAAGGGACGTCGCGGGGGTACTCCACAGATACGCGGTATTTT. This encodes CASSQGTSRGYSTDTRYF.

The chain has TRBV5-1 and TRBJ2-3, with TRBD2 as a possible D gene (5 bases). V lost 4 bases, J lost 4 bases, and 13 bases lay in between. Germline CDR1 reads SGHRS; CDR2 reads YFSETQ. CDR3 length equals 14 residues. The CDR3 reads CASSPYIGADTQYF. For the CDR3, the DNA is TGCGCCAGCAGCCCCTACATCGGGGCAGATACGCAGTATTTT.

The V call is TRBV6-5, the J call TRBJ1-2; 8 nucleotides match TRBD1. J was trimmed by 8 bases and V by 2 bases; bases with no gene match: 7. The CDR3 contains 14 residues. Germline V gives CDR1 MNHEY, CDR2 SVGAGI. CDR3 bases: TGTGCCAGCAGTTACGACAGGGGACCGCGGGGCTACACCTTC. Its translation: CASSYDRGPRGYTF.

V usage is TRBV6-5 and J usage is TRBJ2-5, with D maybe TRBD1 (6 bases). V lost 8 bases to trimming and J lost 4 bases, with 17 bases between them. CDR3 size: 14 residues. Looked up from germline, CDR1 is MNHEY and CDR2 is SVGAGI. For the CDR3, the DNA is TGTGCCAGCGCAGGGGAGCTAGCCCGAGAGACCCAGTACTTC. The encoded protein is CASAGELARETQYF.

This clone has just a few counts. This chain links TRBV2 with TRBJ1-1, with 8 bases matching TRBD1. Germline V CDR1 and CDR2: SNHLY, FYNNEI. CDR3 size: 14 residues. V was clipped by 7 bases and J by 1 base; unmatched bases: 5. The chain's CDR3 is CASNIQGENTEAFF. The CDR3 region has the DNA TGTGCCAGCAATATACAGGGGGAGAACACTGAAGCTTTCTTT.

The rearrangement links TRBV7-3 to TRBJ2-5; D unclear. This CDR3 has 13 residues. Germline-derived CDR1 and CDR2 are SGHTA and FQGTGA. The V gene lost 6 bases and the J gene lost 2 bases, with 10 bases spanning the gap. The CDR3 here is CASSPDIQETQYF. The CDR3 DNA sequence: TGTGCCAGCAGTCCTGACATACAAGAGACCCAGTACTTC.

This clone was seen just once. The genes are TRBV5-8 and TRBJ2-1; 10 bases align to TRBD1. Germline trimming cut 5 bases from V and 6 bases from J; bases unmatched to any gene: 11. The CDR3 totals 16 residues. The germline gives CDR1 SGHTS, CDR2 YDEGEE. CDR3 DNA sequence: TGTGCCAGCAGAACGGGGGAGCGGACAGGGGGCAATGAGCAGTTCTTC. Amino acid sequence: CASRTGERTGGNEQFF.

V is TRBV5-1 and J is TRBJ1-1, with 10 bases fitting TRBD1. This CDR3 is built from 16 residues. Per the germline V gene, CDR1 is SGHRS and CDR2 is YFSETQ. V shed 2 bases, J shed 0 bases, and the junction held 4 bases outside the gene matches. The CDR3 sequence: CASSFKTGGLNTEAFF. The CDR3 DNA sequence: TGCGCCAGCAGCTTCAAGACAGGGGGCTTGAACACTGAAGCTTTCTTT.

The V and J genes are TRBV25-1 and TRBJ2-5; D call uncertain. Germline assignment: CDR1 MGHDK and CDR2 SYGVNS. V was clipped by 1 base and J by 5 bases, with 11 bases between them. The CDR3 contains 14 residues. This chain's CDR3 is CASSEFTTGETQYF. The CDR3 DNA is TGTGCCAGCAGTGAATTTACTACCGGGGAGACCCAGTACTTC.

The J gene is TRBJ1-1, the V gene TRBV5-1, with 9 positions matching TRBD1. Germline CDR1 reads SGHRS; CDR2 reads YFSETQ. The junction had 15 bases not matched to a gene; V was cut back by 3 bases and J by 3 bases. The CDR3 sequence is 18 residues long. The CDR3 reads CASSSDRGLLIGDTEAFF. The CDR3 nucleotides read TGCGCCAGCAGCTCGGACAGGGGTCTCCTTATAGGAGACACTGAAGCTTTCTTT.

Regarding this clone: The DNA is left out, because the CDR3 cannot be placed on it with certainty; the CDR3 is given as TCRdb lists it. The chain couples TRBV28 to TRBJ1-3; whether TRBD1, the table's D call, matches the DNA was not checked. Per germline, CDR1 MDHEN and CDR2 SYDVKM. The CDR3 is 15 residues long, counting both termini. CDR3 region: CASSFLAGDGNTIYF.

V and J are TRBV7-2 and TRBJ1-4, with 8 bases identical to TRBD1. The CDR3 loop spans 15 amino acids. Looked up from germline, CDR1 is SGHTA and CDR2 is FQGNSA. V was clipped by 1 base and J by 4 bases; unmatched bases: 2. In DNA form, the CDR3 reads TGTGCCAGCAGCTTAGTAGACAGGGGTAATGAAAAACTGTTTTTT. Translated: CASSLVDRGNEKLFF.

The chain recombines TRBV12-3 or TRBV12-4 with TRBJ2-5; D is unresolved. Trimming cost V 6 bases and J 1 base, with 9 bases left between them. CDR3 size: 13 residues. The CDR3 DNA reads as TGTGCCAGCAGCCCCCCCAGCCAAGAGACCCAGTACTTC. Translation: CASSPPSQETQYF.